The clone carrying this T cell receptor (beta chain) was found a few times. CDR1 SSHAT and CDR2 FNYEAQ come from the germline V gene (reference sequence). The ends lost 3 bases at V and 1 base at J; junction bases unmatched: 5. CDR3 length: 15 residues. The authors reverse transcribed all of the isolated RNA, so sequencing captured expressed TCRB transcripts. Measured with immunoSEQ multiplex PCR; TCRdb has only the in-frame clones, and not every one. The sample carries about 150,000 clones, around 10% recorded once. This sample stems from a study of beta chain features in type 1 diabetes. Sequenced input: central memory CD4+ T cells from blood. The chain carries TRBV7-7 and TRBJ2-5, with TRBD2 matching over 7 bases. This receptor was obtained from a young man in good health. The CDR3 loop is CASSLLAGIQETQYF. In DNA form, the CDR3 reads TGTGCCAGCAGCTTGTTAGCGGGTATCCAAGAGACCCAGTACTTC.